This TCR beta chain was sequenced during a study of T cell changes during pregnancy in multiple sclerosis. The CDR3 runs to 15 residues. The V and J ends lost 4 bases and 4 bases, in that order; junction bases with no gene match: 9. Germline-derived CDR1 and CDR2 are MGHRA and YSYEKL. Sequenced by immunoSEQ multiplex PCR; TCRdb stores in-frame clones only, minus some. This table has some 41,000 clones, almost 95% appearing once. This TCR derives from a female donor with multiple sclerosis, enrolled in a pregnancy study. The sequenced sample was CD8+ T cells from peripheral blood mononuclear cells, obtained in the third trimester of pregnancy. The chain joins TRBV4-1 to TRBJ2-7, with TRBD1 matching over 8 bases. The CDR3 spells CASSPRTGILYEQYF. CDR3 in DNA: TGCGCCAGCAGCCCAAGGACAGGGATTTTATACGAGCAGTACTTC.